This TCR beta chain originates from a study of identifying expanded T cells in peripheral blood. Study observations and caveats: Clone count variance between roughly 2-week samples rose with total template count. Over about two and four weeks, about 16 and 20 clones changed, versus 1.2 between replicates.

TCRdb's copy holds only in-frame clones and misses some; the assay was immunoSEQ multiplex PCR. The sample carries 85,000 to 100,000 clones, around 88% recorded once. As to this clone: Its antigen is currently unknown.

This CDR3 spans 20 amino acids. Germline values: CDR1 SNHLY, CDR2 FYNNEI. The J segment lost 4 bases and the V segment lost 8 bases, leaving 26 bases of the junction unmatched. During the collection period, no donor immune events like infections were recorded. The sample taken for sequencing was blood. The origin of this receptor is a person aged 18 to 70 in good health. The chain links TRBV2 to TRBJ2-7; 10 bases map to TRBD2. CDR3 sequence reads: CASQIHSRRGVASGGYEQYF. The CDR3 DNA reads TGTGCCAGCCAGATTCATTCCCGAAGAGGAGTTGCTAGCGGGGGTTACGAGCAGTACTTC.